These 8 T cell receptor beta chains share one sample of origin, sequenced in a study of blood T cell repertoires in COVID-19. The data were produced by immunoSEQ multiplex PCR, yet TCRdb's version contains in-frame clones alone and is incomplete. The table records 100,000 to 150,000 clones, more than 75% of them present only once. Sample: peripheral blood. Receptor source: a woman aged 45 to 65 with acute or convalescent COVID-19.

This clone was detected only once. V and J are TRBV29-1 and TRBJ1-2; 10 bases align to TRBD1. The CDR3 length is 13 residues. With 5 bases clipped from V and 5 bases from J, the junction kept 5 bases outside the gene matches. Germline CDR1 SQVTM, CDR2 ANQGSEA. The CDR3 DNA reads TGCAGCGTTCGGGACAGGGGCCGGTATGGCTACACCTTC. Protein product: CSVRDRGRYGYTF.

The genes are TRBV30 and TRBJ2-3, with 9 positions matching TRBD1. The germline CDR1 and CDR2 sequences are GTSNPN and SVGIG (reference sequence). Trimming removed 3 bases from V and 3 bases from J; junction bases left unmatched: 4. This CDR3 contains 14 residues. CDR3 bases: TGTGCCTGGAGAACAGGGGGCCGGACAGATACGCAGTATTTT. Protein product: CAWRTGGRTDTQYF.

The table lists this clone with a count of one. The chain carries TRBV3-1 (or the pseudogene TRBV3-2) and TRBJ2-5; 7 nucleotides match TRBD1. Germline V gives CDR1 LGHDT, CDR2 YNNKEL (reference sequence). Unmatched junction bases numbered 10, after V lost 4 bases and J lost 5 bases. The CDR3 length is 15 residues. The CDR3 reads CASSPPTGWGETQYF. The CDR3 nucleotides read TGTGCCAGCAGCCCACCGACAGGGTGGGGGGAGACCCAGTACTTC.

This chain links TRBV11-2 with TRBJ2-1; 10 bases are a match to TRBD1. V shed 3 bases, J shed 7 bases, and the junction held 9 bases outside the gene matches. Per the germline V gene, CDR1 is SGHAT and CDR2 is FQNNGV. The CDR3 runs 16 residues. CDR3 nucleotides: TGTGCCAGCAGCTTGTGGGACAGGGGCGCCAAGAATGAGCAGTTCTTC. Protein product: CASSLWDRGAKNEQFF.

This clone was counted once. The chain has TRBV19 and TRBJ1-2, with unresolved D. Trimming pared 7 bases from V and 2 bases from J, leaving 17 bases between. Germline V gene data show CDR1 as LNHDA and CDR2 as SQIVND (reference sequence). The CDR3 runs 15 residues. In DNA, the CDR3 is TGTGCCAGTACCCCCTCCACGGGAAGAAACTATGGCTACACCTTC. It translates to CASTPSTGRNYGYTF.

The rearrangement links TRBV12-3 or TRBV12-4 to TRBJ1-2; D perhaps matches TRBD1 (6 bases). The length of the CDR3 is 12 residues. The V end was cut by 4 bases, the J end by 3 bases, with 6 bases between. The CDR3 coding sequence is TGTGCCAGCAGTTGGACAGACTATGGCTACACCTTC. Translated, it gives CASSWTDYGYTF.

This chain joins TRBV3-1 (or the pseudogene TRBV3-2) and TRBJ1-5; D might be TRBD1 (5 bases). Germline assignment: CDR1 LGHDT and CDR2 YNNKEL (reference sequence). The CDR3 consists of 17 residues. The germline V and J ends were trimmed by 4 bases and 0 bases, with 16 bases remaining between them. CDR3 residues: CASSPGRRGYSNQPQHF. The CDR3 DNA sequence: TGTGCCAGCAGCCCCGGTAGGAGGGGATATAGCAATCAGCCCCAGCATTTT.

This chain uses TRBV11-3 with TRBJ2-1, with TRBD1 matching 10 bases. This CDR3 contains 16 residues. In germline, CDR1 is SGHNT, CDR2 YENEEA. V was clipped by 5 bases and J by 7 bases; unmatched bases: 11. The CDR3 coding sequence is TGTGCCAGCAGCGGAGGGACAGGGGCCCTGGTGAATGAGCAGTTCTTC. It codes for CASSGGTGALVNEQFF.